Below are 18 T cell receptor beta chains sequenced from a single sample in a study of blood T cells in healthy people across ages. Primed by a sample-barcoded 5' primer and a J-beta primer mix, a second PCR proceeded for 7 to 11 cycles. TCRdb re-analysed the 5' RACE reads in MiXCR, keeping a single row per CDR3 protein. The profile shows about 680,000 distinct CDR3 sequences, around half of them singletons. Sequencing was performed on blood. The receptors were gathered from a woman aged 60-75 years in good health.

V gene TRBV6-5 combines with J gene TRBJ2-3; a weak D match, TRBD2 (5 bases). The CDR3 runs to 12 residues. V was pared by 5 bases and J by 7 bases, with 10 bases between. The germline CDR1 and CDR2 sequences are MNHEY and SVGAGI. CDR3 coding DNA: TGTGCCAGCAGTGGTCCGGGGTATACGCAGTATTTT. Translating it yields CASSGPGYTQYF.

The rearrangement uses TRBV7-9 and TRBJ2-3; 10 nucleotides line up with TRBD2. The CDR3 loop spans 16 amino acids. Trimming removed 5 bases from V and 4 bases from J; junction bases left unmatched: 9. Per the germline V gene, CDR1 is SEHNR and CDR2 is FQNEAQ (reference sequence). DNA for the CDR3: TGTGCCAGCAGCACAGATCTAGCGGGAGTCGCAGATACGCAGTATTTT. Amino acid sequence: CASSTDLAGVADTQYF.

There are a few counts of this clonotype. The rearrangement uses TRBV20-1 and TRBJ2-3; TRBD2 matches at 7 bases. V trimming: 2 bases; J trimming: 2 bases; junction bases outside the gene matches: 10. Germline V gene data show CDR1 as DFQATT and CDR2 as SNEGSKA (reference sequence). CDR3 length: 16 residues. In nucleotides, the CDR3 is TGCAGTGCTAGAAAGTGGATCGGGGGGTTCACAGATACGCAGTATTTT. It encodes CSARKWIGGFTDTQYF.

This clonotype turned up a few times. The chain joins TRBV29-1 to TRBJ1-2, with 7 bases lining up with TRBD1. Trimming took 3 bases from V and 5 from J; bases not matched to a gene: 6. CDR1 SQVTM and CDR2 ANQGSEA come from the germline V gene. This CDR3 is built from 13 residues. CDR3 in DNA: TGCAGCGTTGACCAGACAGGGAAATATGGCTACACCTTC. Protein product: CSVDQTGKYGYTF.

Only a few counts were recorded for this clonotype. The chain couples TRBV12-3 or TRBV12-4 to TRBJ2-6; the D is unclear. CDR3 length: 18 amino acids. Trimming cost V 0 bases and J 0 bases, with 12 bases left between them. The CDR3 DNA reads TGTGCCAGCAGTTTAGCCCCTCTGCGGAGCTCTGGGGCCAACGTCCTGACTTTC. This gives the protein CASSLAPLRSSGANVLTF.

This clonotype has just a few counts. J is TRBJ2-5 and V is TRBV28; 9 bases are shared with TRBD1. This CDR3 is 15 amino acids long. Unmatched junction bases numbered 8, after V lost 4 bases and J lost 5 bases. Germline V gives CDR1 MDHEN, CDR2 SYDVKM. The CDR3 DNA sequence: TGTGCCAGCAGTTCAGTCGGGACAGGGTACGAGACCCAGTACTTC. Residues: CASSSVGTGYETQYF.

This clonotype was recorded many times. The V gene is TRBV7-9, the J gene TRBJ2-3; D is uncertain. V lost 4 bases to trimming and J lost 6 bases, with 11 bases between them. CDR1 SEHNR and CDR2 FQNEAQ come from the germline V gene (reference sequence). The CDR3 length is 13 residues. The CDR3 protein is CASSSQQSDTQYF. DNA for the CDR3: TGTGCCAGCAGCTCGCAACAGTCGGATACGCAGTATTTT.

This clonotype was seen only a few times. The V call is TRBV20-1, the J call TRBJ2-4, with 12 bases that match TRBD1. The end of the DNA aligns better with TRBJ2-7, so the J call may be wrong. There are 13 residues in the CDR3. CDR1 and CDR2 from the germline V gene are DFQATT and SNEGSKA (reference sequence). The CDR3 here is CSAGTGGSYEQYF. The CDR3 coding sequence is TGCAGTGCTGGGACAGGGGGCAGTTACGAGCAGTACTTC.

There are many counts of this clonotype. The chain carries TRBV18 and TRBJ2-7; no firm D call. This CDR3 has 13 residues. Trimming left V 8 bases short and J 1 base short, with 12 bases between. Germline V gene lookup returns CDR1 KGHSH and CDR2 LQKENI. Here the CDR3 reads CASSPDGSYEQYF. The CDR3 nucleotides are TGTGCCAGCAGCCCGGACGGATCCTACGAGCAGTACTTC.

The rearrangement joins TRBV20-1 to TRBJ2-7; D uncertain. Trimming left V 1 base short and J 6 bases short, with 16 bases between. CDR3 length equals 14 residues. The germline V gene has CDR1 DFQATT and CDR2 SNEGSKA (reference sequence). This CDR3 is CSARGPRGSAEQYF. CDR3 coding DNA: TGCAGTGCTAGAGGGCCTAGAGGCTCCGCCGAGCAGTACTTC.

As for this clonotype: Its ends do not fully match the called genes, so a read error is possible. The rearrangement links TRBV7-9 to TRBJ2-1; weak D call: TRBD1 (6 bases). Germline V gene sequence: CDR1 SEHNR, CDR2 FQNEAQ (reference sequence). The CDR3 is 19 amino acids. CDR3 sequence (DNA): TGTGCCTGCAGCTTAGTGGGGCCCCACACAGGGTACATCCACAATGAGCAGTTCTTC. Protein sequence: CACSLVGPHTGYIHNEQFF.

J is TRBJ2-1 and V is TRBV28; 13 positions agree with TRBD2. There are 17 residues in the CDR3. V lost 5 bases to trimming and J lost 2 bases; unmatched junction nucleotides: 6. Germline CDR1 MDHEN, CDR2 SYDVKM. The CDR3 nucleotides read TGTGCCAGCAGTGCAGGACTAGCGGGAGTAGCCTACAATGAGCAGTTCTTC. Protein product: CASSAGLAGVAYNEQFF.

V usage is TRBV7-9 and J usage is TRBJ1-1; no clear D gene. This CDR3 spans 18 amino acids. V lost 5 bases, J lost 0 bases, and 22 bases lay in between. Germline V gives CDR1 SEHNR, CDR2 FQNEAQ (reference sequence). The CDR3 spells CASSHPREQRVMNTEAFF. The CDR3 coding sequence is TGTGCCAGCAGCCATCCAAGGGAGCAGCGTGTCATGAACACTGAAGCTTTCTTT. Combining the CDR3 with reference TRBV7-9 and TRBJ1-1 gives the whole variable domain DTGVSQNPRHKITKRGQNVTFRCDPISEHNRLYWYRQTLGQGPEFLTYFQNEAQLEKSRLLSDRFSAERPKGSFSTLEIQRTEQGDSAMYLCASSHPREQRVMNTEAFFGQGTRLTVV.

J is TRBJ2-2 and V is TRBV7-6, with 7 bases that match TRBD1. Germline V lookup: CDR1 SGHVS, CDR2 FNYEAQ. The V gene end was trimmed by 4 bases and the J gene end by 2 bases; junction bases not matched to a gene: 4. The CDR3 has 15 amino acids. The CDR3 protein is CASSYDRANTGELFF. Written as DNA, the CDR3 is TGTGCCAGCAGCTACGACAGGGCTAACACCGGGGAGCTGTTTTTT.

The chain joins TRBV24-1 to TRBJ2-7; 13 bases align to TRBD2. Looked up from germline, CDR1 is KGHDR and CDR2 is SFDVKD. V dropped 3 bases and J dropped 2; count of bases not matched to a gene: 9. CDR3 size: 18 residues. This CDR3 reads CATSDNLPGLAGPYEQYF. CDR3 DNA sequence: TGTGCCACCAGTGATAACCTACCGGGACTAGCGGGGCCCTACGAGCAGTACTTC.

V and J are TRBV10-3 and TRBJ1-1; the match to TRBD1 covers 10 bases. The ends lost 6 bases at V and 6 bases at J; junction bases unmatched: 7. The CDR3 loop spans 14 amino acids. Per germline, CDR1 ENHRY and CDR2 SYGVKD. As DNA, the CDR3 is TGTGCCATCAGCTACGGGACAGGGGAGGCTGAAGCTTTCTTT. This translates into CAISYGTGEAEAFF.

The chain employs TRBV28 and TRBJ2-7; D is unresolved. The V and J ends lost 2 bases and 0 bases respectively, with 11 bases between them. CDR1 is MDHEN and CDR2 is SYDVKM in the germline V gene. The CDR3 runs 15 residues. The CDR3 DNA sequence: TGTGCCAGCAGTTTAAGGTGGGGAACCTCCTACGAGCAGTACTTC. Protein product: CASSLRWGTSYEQYF.

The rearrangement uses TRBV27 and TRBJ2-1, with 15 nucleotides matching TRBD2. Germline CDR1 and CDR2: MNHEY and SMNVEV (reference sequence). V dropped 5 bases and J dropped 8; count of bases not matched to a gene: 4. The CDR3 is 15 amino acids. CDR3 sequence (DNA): TGTGCCAGCAGTGGGACTAGCGGGAGGACCGATGAGCAGTTCTTC. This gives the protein CASSGTSGRTDEQFF.